The entry below gives a single T cell receptor (beta chain) sequence along with its context. Its cognate antigen is unknown. These data originate in a study of post-analysis software for immune sequencing data. Study as a whole: As for disease course, relapsing-remitting, secondary progressive and progressive-relapsing multiple sclerosis were all included. The study's findings and limits: In multiple sclerosis, normalized Chao1 diversity was significantly below that of controls. Those samples that were prepared in the same batch co-clustered strongly by F measure. A few TRBV segments occurring more often in patients than controls included TRBV5-6, TRBV5-1 and TRBV20-1.

Unique molecular identifiers tagged the TCR beta cDNA libraries. Once about 0.9 to 11 million T cells were used, roughly 0.5 million cDNA molecules resulted. TCRdb reprocessed the PCR reads via MiXCR and lists one record per CDR3 protein. The profile covers some 890,000 distinct CDR3 sequences, with approximately 53% appearing a single time and approximately 4.5% taken by the ten largest. With V trimmed by 0 bases and J by 4 bases, 8 bases remained unmatched. CDR1 is MGHRA, CDR2 YSYEKL, per germline. This CDR3 is 17 amino acids long. The clonotype was recovered from a girl aged 10 to 17 with multiple sclerosis. The chain couples TRBV4-1 to TRBJ2-1, with 8 bases fitting TRBD1. Input material: blood. The CDR3 loop is CASSQEGQAQVYNEQFF. CDR3 coding DNA: TGCGCCAGCAGCCAAGAGGGACAGGCTCAAGTATACAATGAGCAGTTCTTC.